The clone carrying this T cell receptor beta chain appeared a few times. Its specificity is not known. Conversion of TCR transcripts into cDNA relied on 5'RACE template switching, which added a universal primer site and UMIs. TCRdb redid the calling of the 5' RACE reads with MiXCR, one entry per CDR3 protein. The table records 250,000 to 300,000 distinct CDR3 sequences, approximately 13% of them present only once. These data belong to a study of T cells after yellow fever vaccination. Study overall: Preparation used SMART-Seq v4 Ultra Low Input for the low-cell-number fractions. Study-level findings and limits: A weaker but faster secondary response was observed, peaking on day 5 versus 15.

The germline V gene encodes CDR1 SGHRS and CDR2 YFSETQ. CDR3 size: 14 residues. V was pared by 3 bases and J by 5 bases, with 13 bases between. This specimen consisted of CD4+ T cells sorted from PBMCs, obtained 45 days after the yellow fever booster vaccination. The clonotype was recovered from a man aged 25 to 40 who received the YFV17D yellow fever vaccine. The chain joins TRBV5-1 to TRBJ2-3; perhaps TRBD1 as D (6 bases). Written as DNA, the CDR3 is TGCGCCAGCAGCTCACCAGGGGAAGTAGATACGCAGTATTTT. It is translated as CASSSPGEVDTQYF.